This T cell receptor (beta chain) was recorded in a study of spatial heterogeneity in lung cancer. This CDR3 contains 15 residues. Germline assignment: CDR1 MNHNY and CDR2 SVGAGI (reference sequence). V trimming: 7 bases; J trimming: 6 bases; junction bases outside the gene matches: 13. TCRdb re-called the 5' RACE reads through MiXCR, storing one row per CDR3 protein. The sample includes some 1,600 distinct CDR3 sequences, around 20% seen only once; the top ten take less than 25%. Indicated time point: sample taken at primary tumor resection. Study-wide findings and caveats: Expanded alpha and beta TCR counts within tumors tracked tumor mutation counts.

This clonotype is categorized as medium-sized. What it recognizes is unknown. With the library built for alpha chains, this beta chain is off target and its frequency is not meaningful. The material sequenced was lung tumor tissue, taken at surgery. The chain is built from TRBV6-6 and TRBJ2-3; 7 bases match TRBD2. This clonotype was obtained from a male donor with early-stage non-small cell lung cancer. The CDR3 nucleotides are TGTGCCAGCACCCAGGGAGGGAGTCAACTGGATACGCAGTATTTT. It translates to CASTQGGSQLDTQYF.